Listed below are T cell receptor beta chains from one sample, sequenced in a study of T cells in Graves' hyperthyroidism and ophthalmopathy. One entry per CDR3 protein, called by TCRdb with MiXCR from the multiplex PCR reads. Here the sample spans some 650,000 distinct CDR3 sequences, around 16% being singletons. The specimen was blood. The source is a woman between 40 and 55 years old with Graves' ophthalmopathy. Each CDR3 is given with its conserved first and last residue. The D gene is left open where the match is weak. Size is stated for part of the rows, as once, few or many counts, or as a class when the clone is expanded.

abundance,d_gene,j_gene,v_gene,CDR3nt,CDR3aa
once,NA,TRBJ2-1,TRBV27,TGTGCCAGCAGTTTACTAGCTTCACTGTCCAATGAGCAGTTCTTC,CASSLLASLSNEQFF
NA,TRBD2,TRBJ2-7,TRBV2,TGTGCCAGCTCCGGGACTAGCGGCTACGGGCAGTACTTT,CASSGTSGYGQYF
NA,NA,TRBJ2-2,TRBV12-3/TRBV12-4,TGTGCCAGCAGTTTATCCGGGGAGAACGGGGAGCTGTTTTTT,CASSLSGENGELFF
few,TRBD2,TRBJ2-3,TRBV28,TGTGCCAGCAGACCTCCTCTAGGTAGCGGGGGGCAGACAGATACGCAGTATTTT,CASRPPLGSGGQTDTQYF
NA,NA,TRBJ2-7,TRBV6-2/TRBV6-3,TGTGCCAGCACCCCTGGCCCAACTTACGAGCAGTACTTC,CASTPGPTYEQYF
NA,NA,TRBJ1-1,TRBV6-2/TRBV6-3,TGTGCCAGCAGTTACCGACCTATCGGTCTGAACACTGAAGCTCTCTTT,CASSYRPIGLNTEALF
NA,NA,TRBJ1-6,TRBV4-1,TGCGCCAGCAGCCAAGATGGGGAGGCGAATTATTCACCCCTCCACTTT,CASSQDGEANYSPLHF
many,NA,TRBJ2-3,TRBV20-1,TGCAGTGCTAGAATAAACAGGGTGGCCGATACGCAGTATTTT,CSARINRVADTQYF
many,NA,TRBJ1-1,TRBV6-1,TGTGCCAGCAGCGAAAACGTGGGTGGCACTGAAGCTTTCTTT,CASSENVGGTEAFF
NA,TRBD1,TRBJ1-3,TRBV5-4,TGTGCCAGCAGCAGAAACAGGGGGTTGGGAAACACCATATATTTT,CASSRNRGLGNTIYF
many,NA,TRBJ2-2,TRBV6-2/TRBV6-3,TGTGCCAGCAGTTACGGAGCTGGTAGAGGGTCCACCGGGGAGCTGTTTTTT,CASSYGAGRGSTGELFF
NA,NA,TRBJ2-5,TRBV28,TGTGCCATCCGGAGGGGAGGGGGAGCAGAGACCCAGTACTTC,CAIRRGGGAETQYF
many,NA,TRBJ1-1,TRBV9,TGTGCCAGCAGCGTAATTGGGAACACTGAAGCTTTCTTT,CASSVIGNTEAFF
NA,NA,TRBJ2-2,TRBV30,TGTGCCTGGAGTGGCCGTTTAGGGCTGAAGAACACCGGGGAGCTGTTTTTT,CAWSGRLGLKNTGELFF
few,NA,TRBJ1-5,TRBV6-1,TGTGCCAGCAGTCCGCGGGGGGTCCTGGCCAATCAGCCCCAGCATTTT,CASSPRGVLANQPQHF
NA,NA,TRBJ1-5,TRBV10-1,TGCGCCAGCAGGGAGAGAAGCAATCAGCCCCAGCATTTT,CASRERSNQPQHF
many,NA,TRBJ2-7,TRBV11-2,TGTGCCAGCAGCTCCCTGCCGGGGAGCTACGAGCAGTACTTC,CASSSLPGSYEQYF
many,NA,TRBJ1-2,TRBV2,TGTGCCAGCAGTGAAGCGCGGTCGCCGGCGGGTGGCTACACCTTC,CASSEARSPAGGYTF
few,TRBD1,TRBJ2-2,TRBV9,TGTGCCACCTCTGTGGGGACAGCCTCCCCCGGGGAGCTGTTTTTT,CATSVGTASPGELFF
many,TRBD1,TRBJ1-1,TRBV6-1,TGTGCCAGCAGCGTCCCGGGACAGGGGTATGACACTGAAGCTTTCTTT,CASSVPGQGYDTEAFF
NA,NA,TRBJ1-2,TRBV24-1,TGTGCCACCAGTGATACGGGGTCGCGAGCAACCTATGGCTACACCTTC,CATSDTGSRATYGYTF
NA,TRBD2,TRBJ2-3,TRBV5-1,TGCGCCAGCAGCTTACCGACGACTAGCGGGGCCACAGATACGCAGTATTTT,CASSLPTTSGATDTQYF
many,NA,TRBJ1-3,TRBV11-2,TGTGCCAGCAGCTTAGTCTGGGAATCTGGAAACACCATATATTTT,CASSLVWESGNTIYF
NA,TRBD1,TRBJ2-3,TRBV6-5,TGTGCCAGCAGTTACGGCAGGGGGGATACGCAGTATTTT,CASSYGRGDTQYF
NA,TRBD2,TRBJ2-2,TRBV7-9,TGTGCCAGCAGCTCGGGACTAGCAGCGAACACCGGGGAGCTGTTTTTT,CASSSGLAANTGELFF
few,TRBD2,TRBJ2-5,TRBV7-9,TGTGCCAGCAGCTGGTCCTCCGGGACTAGCGGGAGTGAGACCCAGTACTTC,CASSWSSGTSGSETQYF
few,TRBD2,TRBJ2-7,TRBV7-2,TGTGCCAGCAGTTTAACTAGCGGGAGTAAGCAGTACTTC,CASSLTSGSKQYF
NA,TRBD2,TRBJ2-3,TRBV5-1,TGTGCCACCGGGGTAGCGGGAGGAGCGGATACGCAGTATTTT,CATGVAGGADTQYF
many,NA,TRBJ1-2,TRBV18,TGTGCCAGCTCACCAAAGACTAACTATGGCTACACCTTC,CASSPKTNYGYTF
few,NA,TRBJ2-4,TRBV9,TGTGCCAGCAGCAGTTCCGGGACACCAAACATTCAGTACTTC,CASSSSGTPNIQYF
NA,TRBD1,TRBJ2-7,TRBV28,TGTGCCAGCACCTGGGGGACAGGGGCGACCGAGCAGTACTTC,CASTWGTGATEQYF
NA,NA,TRBJ1-3,TRBV12-3/TRBV12-4,TGTGCCAGCAGTTTAATTCAAAACCTCCCTGGAAACACCATATATTTT,CASSLIQNLPGNTIYF
many,TRBD1,TRBJ2-3,TRBV7-2,TGTGCCAGCAGCCCGGGACAGGGGGCCTATACGCAGTATTTT,CASSPGQGAYTQYF
NA,NA,TRBJ2-7,TRBV11-2,TGTGCCAGCAGCTTGCCCTCTGGGGCCAACGAGCAGTACTTC,CASSLPSGANEQYF
many,TRBD1,TRBJ2-3,TRBV5-1,TGCGCCAGCAGCTTGGCGACAGGGGTGGCAGATACGCAGTATTTT,CASSLATGVADTQYF
few,TRBD1,TRBJ1-2,TRBV28,TGTGCCAGCAGAGCCGGGACAGGGGGCGCGGGGGGCTACACCTTC,CASRAGTGGAGGYTF
NA,NA,TRBJ1-5,TRBV19,TGTGCCAGTAGCATACAGGGTTTCGATCAGCCCCAGCATTTT,CASSIQGFDQPQHF
few,TRBD1,TRBJ2-7,TRBV29-1,TGCAGCGTTGAACGTTTGGGACAGGCCTCCTACGAGCAGTACTTC,CSVERLGQASYEQYF
few,NA,TRBJ2-6,TRBV29-1,TGCAGCGTTGTGGGGGGTTCTGGGGCCAACGTCCTGACTTTC,CSVVGGSGANVLTF
many,TRBD1,TRBJ1-6,TRBV20-1,TGCAGTGCTAGTGGGACAGGGGGGCCCTCACCCCTCCACTTT,CSASGTGGPSPLHF
NA,NA,TRBJ1-4,TRBV27,TGTGACAGCAGTGGGGACAACCTGAATGAAAAACTGTTTTTT,CDSSGDNLNEKLFF
few,TRBD2,TRBJ2-5,TRBV11-2,TGTGCCAGCAGCTTAGGACCGGGGGGAATCCAAGAGACCCAGTACTTC,CASSLGPGGIQETQYF
few,NA,TRBJ2-5,TRBV6-1,TGTGCCATCCGTGCGGGGCCTCGGGAGTACTTC,CAIRAGPREYF
many,TRBD1,TRBJ1-2,TRBV18,TGTGCCAGCTCAGCTGGACAGGGGGCGTACTATGGCTACACCTTC,CASSAGQGAYYGYTF
NA,TRBD2,TRBJ2-3,TRBV3-1,TGTGCCAGCAGCCTTAGCGGGGGGGGGCCCATTGATACGCAGTATTTT,CASSLSGGGPIDTQYF
NA,NA,TRBJ2-1,TRBV6-1,TGTGCCAGCAGCCTGGGCCAGGCCGGAGGGCAGTTCTTC,CASSLGQAGGQFF
few,TRBD1,TRBJ1-5,TRBV12-3/TRBV12-4,TGTGCCAGCAGCAGACAGGGGCTGGTTATATGGCCCCAGCATTTT,CASSRQGLVIWPQHF
NA,NA,TRBJ1-1,TRBV18,TGTGCCAGCTCACCCGGAAGGGTAAAGAACACTGAAGCTTTCTTT,CASSPGRVKNTEAFF
NA,TRBD1,TRBJ1-1,TRBV6-1,TGTGCCAGCAACAGGGGTGGCTCCGGCGCTTTCTTT,CASNRGGSGAFF